This T cell receptor beta chain was sequenced for a study of cytomegalovirus exposure and HLA in healthy donors. Turning to the study itself: Previous work identified 100 million or so unique TCR beta sequences from roughly 180 million T cells. The early release's HLA-typed donors yielded roughly 85 million unique TCRs.

This CDR3 has 14 amino acids. Germline V lookup: CDR1 SGHRS, CDR2 YFSETQ. V was clipped by 3 bases and J by 3 bases, with 9 bases between them. PCR primers comprised 60 Vbeta and 13 Jbeta primers. Original data processing: A follow-up analysis tallied around 80 million unique TCR beta chains, roughly 11 million shared. Only in-frame clones appear in the TCRdb table, and some are missing; sequencing was by immunoSEQ multiplex PCR. V and J calls and clone size are those listed in that table; D and trimming were worked out from the DNA. The sample lists 200,000 to 250,000 clones, more than 75% occurring once. Note on this clone: The antigen is not known.

Study-wide points: 16,951 TCR beta sequences were associated with HLA alleles at 0.05 false discovery rate in a later analysis.

Sequencing was done on a sample of PBMCs. The receptor comes from a woman aged 40-49 years in good health and CMV-seronegative. This rearrangement joins TRBV5-1 to TRBJ2-2; D gene unclear. The CDR3 bases are TGCGCCAGCAGCTCCCTCCCGGACACCGGGGAGCTGTTTTTT. Translated, it gives CASSSLPDTGELFF.